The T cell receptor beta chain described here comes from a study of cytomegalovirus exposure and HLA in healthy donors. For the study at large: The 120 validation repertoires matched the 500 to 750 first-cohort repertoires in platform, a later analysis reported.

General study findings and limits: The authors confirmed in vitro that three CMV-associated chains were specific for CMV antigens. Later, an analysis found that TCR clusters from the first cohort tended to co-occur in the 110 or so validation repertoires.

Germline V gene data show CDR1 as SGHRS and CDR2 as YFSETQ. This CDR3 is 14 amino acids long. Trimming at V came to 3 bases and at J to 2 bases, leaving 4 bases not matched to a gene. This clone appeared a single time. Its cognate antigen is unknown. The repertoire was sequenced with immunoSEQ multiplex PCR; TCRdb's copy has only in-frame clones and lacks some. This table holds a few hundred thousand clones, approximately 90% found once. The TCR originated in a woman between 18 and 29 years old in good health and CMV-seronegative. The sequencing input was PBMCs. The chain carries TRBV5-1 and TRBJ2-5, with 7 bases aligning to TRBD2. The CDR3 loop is CASSSGREQETQYF. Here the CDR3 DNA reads TGCGCCAGCAGCTCAGGGAGGGAACAAGAGACCCAGTACTTC. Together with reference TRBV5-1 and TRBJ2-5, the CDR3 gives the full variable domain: KAGVTQTPRYLIKTRGQQVTLSCSPISGHRSVSWYQQTPGQGLQFLFEYFSETQRNKGNFPGRFSGRQFSNSRSEMNVSTLELGDSALYLCASSSGREQETQYFGPGTRLLVL.